The entry that follows covers one TCR beta chain sequence. The antigen is not known. It was with 60 Vbeta and 13 Jbeta primers that the PCR ran. Produced via immunoSEQ multiplex PCR; TCRdb's table is partial and in-frame only. Of 130,000 to 150,000 clones in the sample, around 79% were seen once. The data derive from a study of cytomegalovirus exposure and HLA in healthy donors. Notes on the study in general: Differences between HLA loci emerged in a later analysis of TCR association rates, with DRB1 most and HLA-C fewest.

The CDR3 length is 15 residues. Trimming took off 6 bases at V and 5 bases at J, with 19 bases between the two ends. Germline V gene sequence: CDR1 SGHAT, CDR2 FQNNGV. Input material: PBMCs. This clonotype was sampled from a woman aged 25-40 years in good health and CMV-seronegative. The rearrangement joins TRBV11-2 to TRBJ1-1; maybe TRBD1 (5 bases). CDR3 protein: CASRRPGTAGTEAFF. The CDR3 DNA reads TGTGCCAGCAGGCGACCCGGGACGGCGGGGACTGAAGCTTTCTTT.